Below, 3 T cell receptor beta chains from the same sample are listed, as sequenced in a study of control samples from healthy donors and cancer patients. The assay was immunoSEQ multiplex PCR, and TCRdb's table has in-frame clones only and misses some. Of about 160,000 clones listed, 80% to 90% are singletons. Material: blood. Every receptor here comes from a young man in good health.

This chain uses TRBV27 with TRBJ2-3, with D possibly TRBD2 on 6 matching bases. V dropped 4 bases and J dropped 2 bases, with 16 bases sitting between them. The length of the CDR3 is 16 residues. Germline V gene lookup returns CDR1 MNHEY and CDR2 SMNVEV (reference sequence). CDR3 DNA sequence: TGTGCCAGCAGTTCCCACGGAGGGTCCTCCACAGATACGCAGTATTTT. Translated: CASSSHGGSSTDTQYF.

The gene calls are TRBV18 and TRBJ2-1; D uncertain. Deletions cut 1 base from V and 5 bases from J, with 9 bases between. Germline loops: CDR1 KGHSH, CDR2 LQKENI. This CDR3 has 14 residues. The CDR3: CASSPRIENNEQFF. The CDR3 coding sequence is TGTGCCAGCTCACCACGAATAGAAAACAATGAGCAGTTCTTC.

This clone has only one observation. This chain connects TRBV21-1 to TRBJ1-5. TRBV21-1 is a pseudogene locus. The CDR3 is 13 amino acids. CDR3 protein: CASSKRGDQPQHF. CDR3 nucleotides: TGTGCCAGCAGCAAAAGGGGGGATCAGCCCCAGCATTTT.